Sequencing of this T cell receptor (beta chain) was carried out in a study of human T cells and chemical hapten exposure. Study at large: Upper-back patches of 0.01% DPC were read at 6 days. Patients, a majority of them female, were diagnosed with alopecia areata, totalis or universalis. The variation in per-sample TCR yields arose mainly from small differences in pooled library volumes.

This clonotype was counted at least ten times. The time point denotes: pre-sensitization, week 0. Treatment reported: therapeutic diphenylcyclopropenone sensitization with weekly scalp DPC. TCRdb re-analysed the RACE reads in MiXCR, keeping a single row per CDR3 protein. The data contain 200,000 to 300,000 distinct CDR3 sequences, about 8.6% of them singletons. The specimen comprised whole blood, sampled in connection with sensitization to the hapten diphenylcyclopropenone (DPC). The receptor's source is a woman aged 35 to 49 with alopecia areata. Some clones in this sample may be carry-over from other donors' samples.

The CDR3 loop is CASSHLAGVTGELFF. For the CDR3, the DNA is TGTGCCAGCAGCCACCTAGCGGGAGTCACCGGGGAGCTGTTTTTT. The chain is built from TRBV3-1 and TRBJ2-2, with 10 bases that match TRBD2. The V and J ends lost 3 bases and 4 bases, in that order; junction bases with no gene match: 2. This CDR3 is built from 15 residues. Germline CDR1 is LGHDT and CDR2 is YNNKEL (reference sequence). The full variable domain, completed using reference TRBV3-1 and TRBJ2-2, is DTAVSQTPKYLVTQMGNDKSIKCEQNLGHDTMYWYKQDSKKFLKIMFSYNNKELIINETVPNRFSPKSPDKAHLNLHINSLELGDSAVYFCASSHLAGVTGELFFGEGSRLTVL.